Below are 6 T cell receptor beta chains sequenced from a single sample in a study of identical twins. TCRdb independently ran MiXCR on the 5' RACE reads; one entry per CDR3 protein. The sample has roughly 1.6 million distinct CDR3 sequences; around 29% are singletons. Sequencing used cord blood. The receptors shown here come from a newborn girl in good health.

The CDR3 nucleotides read TGTGCCAGCATTTGGTCTACAGCGACGTTTCTAGAGACCCAGTACTTC. It encodes CASIWSTATFLETQYF. The chain carries TRBV2 and TRBJ2-5; D gene uncertain. The CDR3 consists of 16 residues. Per germline, CDR1 SNHLY and CDR2 FYNNEI. V was clipped by 7 bases and J by 4 bases, with 22 bases between them.

The table lists this clonotype with a few counts. The chain combines TRBV10-3 with TRBJ1-2; 10 bases fit TRBD1. The ends lost 2 bases at V and 8 bases at J; junction bases unmatched: 5. CDR3 length: 14 amino acids. CDR1 is ENHRY and CDR2 is SYGVKD in the germline V gene. The CDR3, as DNA: TGTGCCATCAGTGAGCCCGGGACAGGGGACGGCTACACCTTC. The encoded protein is CAISEPGTGDGYTF.

This chain joins TRBV6-1 and TRBJ1-1; the D is unclear. Germline-derived CDR1 and CDR2 are MNHNS and SASEGT. This CDR3 contains 14 residues. Trimming took 2 bases from V and 5 from J, leaving 12 bases between them. The chain's CDR3 is CASSESAGLTEAFF. The DNA for the CDR3 is TGTGCCAGCAGTGAATCTGCGGGGTTGACTGAAGCTTTCTTT.

J is TRBJ2-3 and V is TRBV3-1; 7 nucleotides agree with TRBD1. V lost 3 bases to trimming and J lost 1 base; unmatched junction nucleotides: 7. Germline CDR1 reads LGHDT; CDR2 reads YNNKEL (reference sequence). The CDR3 is 16 amino acids. Here the CDR3 reads CASSQETGIRTDTQYF. The CDR3 DNA reads as TGTGCCAGCAGCCAGGAGACAGGGATCCGCACAGATACGCAGTATTTT.

The gene calls are TRBV20-1 and TRBJ2-4; 10 bases agree with TRBD2. The DNA end favors TRBJ2-7, so the J call may be wrong. The germline gives CDR1 DFQATT, CDR2 SNEGSKA (reference sequence). CDR3 length: 15 amino acids. Written as DNA, the CDR3 is TGCAGTGCTAGGGAACGGACTAGCGGTTTTTACGAGCAGTACTTC. Amino acids: CSARERTSGFYEQYF.

This clonotype has a handful of counts. The chain combines TRBV20-1 with TRBJ1-4; D is perhaps TRBD1 (5 bases). V shed 6 bases and J shed 0 bases, with 8 bases lying between them. CDR1 and CDR2 (germline): DFQATT, SNEGSKA (reference sequence). The CDR3 has 13 residues. CDR3 protein: CSAAGSTNEKLFF. In DNA form, the CDR3 reads TGCAGTGCAGCAGGGTCAACTAATGAAAAACTGTTTTTT.